The 21 T cell receptor beta chains given below trace back to one sample, sequenced in a study of blood T cell repertoires in COVID-19. Only in-frame clones appear in the TCRdb table, and some are missing; sequencing was by immunoSEQ multiplex PCR. In the table there are 330,000 or so clones, approximately 86% of which are singletons. Specimen: peripheral blood. The receptors were gathered from a man younger than 45 with COVID-19, enrolled during active disease.

The chain is built from TRBV10-1 and TRBJ1-1, with D perhaps matching TRBD1 (6 bases). CDR3 length equals 17 residues. Germline values: CDR1 WNHNN, CDR2 SYGVQD (reference sequence). V was clipped by 2 bases and J by 1 base, with 17 bases between them. DNA for the CDR3: TGCGCCAGCAGTGAGAAGAGGGGGGGGAGAACGAACACTGAAGCTTTCTTT. This gives the protein CASSEKRGGRTNTEAFF.

This chain uses TRBV7-2 with TRBJ2-2, with D perhaps TRBD1 (6 bases). The germline gives CDR1 SGHTA, CDR2 FQGNSA. CDR3 size: 15 residues. V was pared by 4 bases and J by 0 bases, with 9 bases between. CDR3 region: CASSSGVANTGELFF. In DNA, the CDR3 is TGTGCCAGCAGCTCAGGGGTTGCGAACACCGGGGAGCTGTTTTTT.

The DNA for the CDR3 is TGCGCCAGCAGCTTGGATGGGGGGGTTCGTGAAAAACTGTTTTTT. Its protein product is CASSLDGGVREKLFF. The rearrangement links TRBV5-1 to TRBJ1-4, with TRBD1 as a possible D gene (5 bases). Trimming took off 0 bases at V and 7 bases at J, with 13 bases between the two ends. Germline V gene lookup returns CDR1 SGHRS and CDR2 YFSETQ. The CDR3 sequence is 15 residues long.

J is TRBJ1-5 and V is TRBV6-6; 10 nucleotides agree with TRBD1. Germline CDR1 and CDR2: MNHNY and SVGAGI (reference sequence). The CDR3 sequence is 18 residues long. V gave up 5 bases and J gave up 2 bases; unmatched junction bases: 12. Here the CDR3 DNA reads TGTGCCAGCAGTCTACTCCGATTCGGGACAGGGGGCAATCAGCCCCAGCATTTT. Translating gives CASSLLRFGTGGNQPQHF.

The chain couples TRBV7-8 to TRBJ1-5; 7 bases are a match to TRBD1. J was trimmed by 4 bases and V by 1 base; bases with no gene match: 10. The germline V gene has CDR1 SGHVS and CDR2 FQNEAQ. The CDR3 runs to 17 residues. DNA for the CDR3: TGTGCCAGCAGCTTAGGGACGAGGGGGCTGAGTAATCAGCCCCAGCATTTT. This translates into CASSLGTRGLSNQPQHF.

The chain combines TRBV24-1 with TRBJ2-1; 8 bases align to TRBD1. From germline, CDR1 is KGHDR and CDR2 SFDVKD. This CDR3 is built from 16 residues. The J segment lost 3 bases and the V segment lost 8 bases, leaving 11 bases of the junction unmatched. CDR3 residues: CATKSGQGTGYNEQFF. CDR3 in DNA: TGTGCCACCAAATCCGGACAGGGTACAGGCTACAATGAGCAGTTCTTC.

V usage is TRBV5-1 and J usage is TRBJ1-1, with 8 nucleotides matching TRBD1. The germline gives CDR1 SGHRS, CDR2 YFSETQ. CDR3 length equals 13 residues. After removal of 0 bases from V and 5 bases from J, the junction contained 0 bases not matched to a gene. The CDR3 DNA reads as TGCGCCAGCAGCTTGGGGACAGGGACTGAAGCTTTCTTT. Protein sequence: CASSLGTGTEAFF.

This rearrangement joins TRBV5-1 to TRBJ2-3; D possibly corresponds to TRBD2 (6 bases). The V gene's germline CDR1 is SGHRS and CDR2 YFSETQ. The CDR3 is 14 residues long. Trimming removed 6 bases from V and 1 base from J, with 12 bases in between. The CDR3 here is CASKGLSRTDTQYF. The CDR3 DNA follows: TGCGCCAGCAAGGGACTGTCCCGCACAGATACGCAGTATTTT. The entire variable domain, with the rest obtained from reference TRBV5-1 and TRBJ2-3, is as follows: KAGVTQTPRYLIKTRGQQVTLSCSPISGHRSVSWYQQTPGQGLQFLFEYFSETQRNKGNFPGRFSGRQFSNSRSEMNVSTLELGDSALYLCASKGLSRTDTQYFGPGTRLTVL.

On this clone: At one of its ends the junction is not consistent with the germline gene, which may arise from a read error. The chain employs TRBV5-5 and TRBJ2-4; 9 bases are a match to TRBD1. The CDR3 runs to 15 residues. In germline, CDR1 is SGHKS, CDR2 YYEKEE (reference sequence). The CDR3 spells CASRLDRGGGNIQYF. The CDR3 bases are TGTGCCAGCAGGTTGGACAGGGGAGGTGGAAACATTCAGTACTTC.

This clone was seen only once. The chain combines TRBV5-1 with TRBJ1-2; a possible D gene is TRBD1 (5 bases). There are 11 residues in the CDR3. CDR1 and CDR2 from the germline V gene are SGHRS and YFSETQ. The V gene lost 2 bases and the J gene lost 7 bases, with 6 bases spanning the gap. The CDR3 here is CASSFGGGYTF. The CDR3, as DNA: TGCGCCAGCAGCTTCGGGGGTGGCTACACCTTC.

The gene calls are TRBV9 and TRBJ2-1; TRBD1 aligns across 10 bases. The ends lost 2 bases at V and 4 bases at J; junction bases unmatched: 3. The CDR3 is made up of 15 amino acids. Germline CDR1 is SGDLS and CDR2 is YYNGEE. The CDR3 protein is CASSVGTGAYNEQFF. The CDR3 DNA reads TGTGCCAGCAGCGTCGGGACAGGGGCATACAATGAGCAGTTCTTC.

J is TRBJ1-2 and V is TRBV27; maybe TRBD1 (6 bases). The germline gives CDR1 MNHEY, CDR2 SMNVEV (reference sequence). The CDR3 extends over 16 amino acids. With 0 bases removed from V and 4 bases from J, the gap between germline ends came to 15 bases. CDR3 nucleotides: TGTGCCAGCAGTTTATCAAGAGGCGGGGGCGGCTATGGCTACACCTTC. It yields the protein CASSLSRGGGGYGYTF.

In this sample, this clone turned up a few times. This chain connects TRBV7-9 to TRBJ2-7; 9 bases agree with TRBD1. The germline CDR1 and CDR2 sequences are SEHNR and FQNEAQ (reference sequence). J lost 3 bases, V lost 3 bases, and 6 bases had no gene match. CDR3 length: 15 amino acids. Here the CDR3 DNA reads TGTGCCAGCAGCTTTAAGAGACAGGGGGACTACGAGCAGTACTTC. Encoded protein: CASSFKRQGDYEQYF.

This clone showed up just once. In nucleotides, the CDR3 is TGTGCCAGCAGCTCAATTTCCGGGACACAACGGCGGGCTTTCTTT. This gives the protein CASSSISGTQRRAFF. This chain links TRBV7-2 with TRBJ1-1; D perhaps matches TRBD1 (6 bases). This CDR3 contains 15 residues. V lost 4 bases and J lost 11, with 23 bases in between. CDR1 SGHTA and CDR2 FQGNSA come from the germline V gene.

There are a few counts of this clone. V gene TRBV6-1 combines with J gene TRBJ1-3, with 8 bases that match TRBD1. From germline, CDR1 is MNHNS and CDR2 SASEGT. The CDR3 extends over 16 amino acids. With V trimmed by 3 bases and J by 3 bases, 7 bases remained unmatched. The CDR3 nucleotides read TGTGCCAGCAGTGATCCCGGACAGGGTTATGGAAACACCATATATTTT. This encodes CASSDPGQGYGNTIYF.

Regarding this clone: The junction differs from germline at one of its ends, possibly a read error. V usage is TRBV5-6 and J usage is TRBJ2-1, with D perhaps matching TRBD2 (5 bases). Germline CDR1 is SGHDT and CDR2 is YYEEEE. The CDR3 consists of 11 residues. CDR3 DNA sequence: TGTGCCAGCAGCTTGGGCCTAGCAGAGGTCTTC. This encodes CASSLGLAEVF.

The V and J genes are TRBV11-2 and TRBJ1-1, with unresolved D. Germline CDR1 and CDR2: SGHAT and FQNNGV. CDR3 length: 14 residues. Trimming removed 5 bases at V and 6 bases at J, with 16 bases between. The CDR3 region is CASSPPLEEAEAFF. As DNA, the CDR3 is TGTGCCAGCAGCCCGCCCTTAGAGGAGGCTGAAGCTTTCTTT.

The chain uses TRBV7-6 and TRBJ1-1; tentatively, D is TRBD1 (6 bases). The CDR3 runs 15 residues. V was cut by 3 bases and J by 3 bases, with 14 bases left in between. Germline CDR1 and CDR2: SGHVS and FNYEAQ. The CDR3 sequence is CASSLGGGAHTEAFF. Here the CDR3 DNA reads TGTGCCAGCAGCTTGGGCGGGGGCGCCCACACTGAAGCTTTCTTT. The full variable domain, completed using reference TRBV7-6 and TRBJ1-1, is GAGVSQSPRYKVTKRGQDVALRCDPISGHVSLYWYRQALGQGPEFLTYFNYEAQQDKSGLPNDRFSAERPEGSISTLTIQRTEQRDSAMYRCASSLGGGAHTEAFFGQGTRLTVV.

The CDR3 nucleotides are TGTGCCAGCAGTTACTCGTGGACACCTATCACAGATACGCAGTATTTT. It translates to CASSYSWTPITDTQYF. V usage is TRBV6-5 and J usage is TRBJ2-3, with a tentative D call TRBD1 (5 bases). V lost 0 bases to trimming and J lost 2 bases, with 12 bases between them. CDR1 MNHEY and CDR2 SVGAGI come from the germline V gene. This CDR3 spans 16 amino acids.

This chain uses TRBV19 with TRBJ1-2; D gene unclear. Germline V CDR1 and CDR2: LNHDA, SQIVND (reference sequence). CDR3 length equals 12 residues. Trimming removed 5 bases from V and 3 bases from J, with 7 bases in between. CDR3 residues: CASSPGDYGYTF. The CDR3, as DNA: TGTGCCAGTAGTCCCGGGGACTATGGCTACACCTTC.

The rearrangement uses TRBV5-6 and TRBJ2-1, with D perhaps matching TRBD2 (7 bases). V gave up 1 base and J gave up 0 bases, with 17 bases separating them. Per germline, CDR1 SGHDT and CDR2 YYEEEE. This CDR3 is built from 18 residues. In DNA, the CDR3 is TGTGCCAGCAGCTTGAGAAGGGGGAGGGGGAGCTCCTACAATGAGCAGTTCTTC. It specifies CASSLRRGRGSSYNEQFF.